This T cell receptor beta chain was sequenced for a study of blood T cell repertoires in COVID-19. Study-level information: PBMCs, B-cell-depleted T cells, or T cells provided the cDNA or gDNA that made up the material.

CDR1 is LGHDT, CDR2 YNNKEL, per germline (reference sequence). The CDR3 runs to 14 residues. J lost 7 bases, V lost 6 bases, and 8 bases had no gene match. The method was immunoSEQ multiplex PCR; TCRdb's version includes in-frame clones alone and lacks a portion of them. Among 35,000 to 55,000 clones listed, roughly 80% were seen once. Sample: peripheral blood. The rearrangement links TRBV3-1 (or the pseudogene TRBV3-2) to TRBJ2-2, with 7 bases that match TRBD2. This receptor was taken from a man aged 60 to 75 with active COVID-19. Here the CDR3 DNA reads TGTGCCAGCAGGATTACTAGCGAGGGCGGGGAGCTGTTTTTT. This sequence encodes CASRITSEGGELFF.